This T cell receptor (beta chain) was found in a study of blood T cell repertoires in COVID-19. Overall study context: Acute-phase and convalescent COVID-19 samples originated in the United States, Italy and Spain. T cells, B-cell-depleted T cells, or PBMCs supplied cDNA or gDNA.

Seattle patients were enrolled during active infection and followed longitudinally. Authors' processing steps: It was from reference gene primer amplification that nucleated cell counts were estimated. The table came from immunoSEQ multiplex PCR; TCRdb's copy has only in-frame clones and leaves some out. V, J and clone size are taken as reported in that table, and D and trimming were inferred from the DNA itself. The sample carries roughly 170,000 clones, 85% to 90% recorded once. The CDR3 loop spans 13 amino acids. The V and J ends lost 1 base and 9 bases, in that order; junction bases with no gene match: 5. Looked up from germline, CDR1 is MDHEN and CDR2 is SYDVKM.

Sequencing was carried out using peripheral blood. The J gene is TRBJ1-1, the V gene TRBV28; TRBD1 aligns across 7 bases. The receptor was derived from a woman between 70 and 85 years old with COVID-19, enrolled during active disease. The CDR3: CASSLSGTAKAFF. The CDR3 DNA is TGTGCCAGCAGTTTATCGGGGACAGCTAAAGCTTTCTTT.